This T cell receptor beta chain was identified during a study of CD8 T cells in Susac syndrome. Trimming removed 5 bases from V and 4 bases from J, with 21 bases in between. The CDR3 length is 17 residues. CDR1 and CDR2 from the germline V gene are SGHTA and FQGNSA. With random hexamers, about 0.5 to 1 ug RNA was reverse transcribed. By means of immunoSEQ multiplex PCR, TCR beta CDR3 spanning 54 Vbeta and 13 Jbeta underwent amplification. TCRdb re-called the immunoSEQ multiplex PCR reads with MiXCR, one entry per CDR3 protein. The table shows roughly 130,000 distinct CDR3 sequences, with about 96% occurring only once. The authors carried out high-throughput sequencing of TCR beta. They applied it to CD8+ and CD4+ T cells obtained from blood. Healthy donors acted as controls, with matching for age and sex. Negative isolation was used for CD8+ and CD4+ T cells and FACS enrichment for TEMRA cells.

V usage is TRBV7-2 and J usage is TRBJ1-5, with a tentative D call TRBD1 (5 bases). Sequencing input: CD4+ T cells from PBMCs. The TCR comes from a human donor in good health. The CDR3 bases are TGTGCCAGCAGCGTAGGGCGGGGGGAGCCAATAAATCAGCCCCAGCATTTT. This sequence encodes CASSVGRGEPINQPQHF. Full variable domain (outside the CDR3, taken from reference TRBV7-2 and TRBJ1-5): GAGVSQSPSNKVTEKGKDVELRCDPISGHTALYWYRQSLGQGLEFLIYFQGNSAPDKSGLPSDRFSAERTGGSVSTLTIQRTQQEDSAVYLCASSVGRGEPINQPQHFGDGTRLSIL.